The clone carrying this TCR beta chain was seen at least ten times. Its antigen is unidentified. The data originate from a study of T-cell reconstitution after alpha-beta-depleted transplantation in children. Study-wide results and caveats: At one year after transplant, newly produced T cells mostly accounted for T-cell counts and diversity.

The V and J ends lost 2 bases and 6 bases respectively, with 14 bases between them. This CDR3 contains 15 residues. Per the germline V gene, CDR1 is MDHEN and CDR2 is SYDVKM. The library targeted TCRbeta and was prepared with unique molecular identifiers. TCRdb analysed the PCR reads with MiXCR anew, one entry per CDR3 protein. The data show approximately 230,000 distinct CDR3 sequences, under 30% seen once. This sequence joins TRBV28 and TRBJ2-4; a possible D gene is TRBD1 (5 bases). The sequences come from PBMCs, collected before TCRalphabeta/CD19-depleted stem cell transplant. This sequence originates from a girl aged 2 to 9 with Fanconi anemia, due to receive a stem cell transplant. Written as DNA, the CDR3 is TGTGCCAGCAGTTTAAAGGCAGGGCTCCCAAACATTCAGTACTTC. Translation: CASSLKAGLPNIQYF.